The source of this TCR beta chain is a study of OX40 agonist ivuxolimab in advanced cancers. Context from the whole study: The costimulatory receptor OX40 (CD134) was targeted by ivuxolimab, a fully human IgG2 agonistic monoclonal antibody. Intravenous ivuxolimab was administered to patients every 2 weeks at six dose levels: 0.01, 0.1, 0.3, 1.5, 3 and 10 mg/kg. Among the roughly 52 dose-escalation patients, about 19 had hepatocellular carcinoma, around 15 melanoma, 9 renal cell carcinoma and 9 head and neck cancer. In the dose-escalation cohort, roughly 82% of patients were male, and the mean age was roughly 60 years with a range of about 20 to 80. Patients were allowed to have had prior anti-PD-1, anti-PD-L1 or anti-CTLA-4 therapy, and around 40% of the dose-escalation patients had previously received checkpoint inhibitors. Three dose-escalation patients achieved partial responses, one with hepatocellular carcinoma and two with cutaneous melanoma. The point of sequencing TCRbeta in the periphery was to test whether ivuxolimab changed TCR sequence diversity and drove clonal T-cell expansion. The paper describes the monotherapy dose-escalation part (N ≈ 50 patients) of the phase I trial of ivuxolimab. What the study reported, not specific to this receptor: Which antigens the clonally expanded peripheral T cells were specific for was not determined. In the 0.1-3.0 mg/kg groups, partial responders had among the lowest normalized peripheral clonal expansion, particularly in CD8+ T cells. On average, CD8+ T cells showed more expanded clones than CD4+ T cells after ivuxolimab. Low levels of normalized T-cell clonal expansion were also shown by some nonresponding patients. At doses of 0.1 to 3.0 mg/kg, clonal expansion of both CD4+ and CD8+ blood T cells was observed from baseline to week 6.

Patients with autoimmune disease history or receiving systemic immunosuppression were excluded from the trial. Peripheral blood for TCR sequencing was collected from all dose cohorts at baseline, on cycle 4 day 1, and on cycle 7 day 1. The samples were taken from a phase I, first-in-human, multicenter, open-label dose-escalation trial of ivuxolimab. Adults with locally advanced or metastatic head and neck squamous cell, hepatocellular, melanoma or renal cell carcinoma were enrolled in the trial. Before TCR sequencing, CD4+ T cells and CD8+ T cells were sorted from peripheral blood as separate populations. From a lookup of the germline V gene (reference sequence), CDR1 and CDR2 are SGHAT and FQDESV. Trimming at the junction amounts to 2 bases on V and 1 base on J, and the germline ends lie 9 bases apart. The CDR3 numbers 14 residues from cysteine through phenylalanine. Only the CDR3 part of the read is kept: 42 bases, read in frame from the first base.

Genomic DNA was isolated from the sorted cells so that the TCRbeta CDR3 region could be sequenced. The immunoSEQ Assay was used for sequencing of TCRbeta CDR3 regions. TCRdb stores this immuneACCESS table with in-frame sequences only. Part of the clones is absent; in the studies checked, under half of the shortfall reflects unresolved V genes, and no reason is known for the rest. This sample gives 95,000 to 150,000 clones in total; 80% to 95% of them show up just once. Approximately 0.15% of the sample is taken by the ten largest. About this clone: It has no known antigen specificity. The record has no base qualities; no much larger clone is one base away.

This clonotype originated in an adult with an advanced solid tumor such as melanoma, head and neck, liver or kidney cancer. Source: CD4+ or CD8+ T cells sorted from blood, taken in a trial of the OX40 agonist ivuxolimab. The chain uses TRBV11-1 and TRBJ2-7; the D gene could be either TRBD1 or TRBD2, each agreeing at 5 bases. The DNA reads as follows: TGTGCCAGCAGCTTAACAGGACTTTCCTACGAGCAGTACTTC. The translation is CASSLTGLSYEQYF.